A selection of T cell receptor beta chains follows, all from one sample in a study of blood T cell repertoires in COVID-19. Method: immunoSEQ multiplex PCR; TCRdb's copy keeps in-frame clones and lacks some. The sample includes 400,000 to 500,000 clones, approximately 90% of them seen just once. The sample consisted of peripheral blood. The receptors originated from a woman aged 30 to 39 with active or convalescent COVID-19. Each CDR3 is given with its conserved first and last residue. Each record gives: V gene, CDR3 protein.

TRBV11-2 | CASSLRRLAGGINEQFF
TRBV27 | CASSGLAGDSTQYF
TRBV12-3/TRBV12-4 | CASSSQGTEAFF
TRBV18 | CASSLREVSDGYTF
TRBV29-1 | CSVGTGLPEAFF
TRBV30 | CAWSLAGVYNEQFF
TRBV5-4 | CASSSQGVVDSPLHF
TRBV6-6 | CASSFDSGSGYTF
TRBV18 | CASSLRGDRAGSPLHF
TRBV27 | CASSISHSYEQYF
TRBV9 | CASSPYMDGGNYGYTF
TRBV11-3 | CASSLATGAGDLTGELFF
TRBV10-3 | CAISESGGGRGDTQYF
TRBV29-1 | CSAPDSRGTIYF
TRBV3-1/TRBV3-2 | CASSEQGAGTEAFF
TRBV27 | CASSLSSILSSGRGKGELFF
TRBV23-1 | CASSPRGKGDGYTF
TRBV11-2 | CASSVGVNTEAFF
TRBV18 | CASSPQVVGTGINQPQHF
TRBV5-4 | CASSPDRGNSPLHF
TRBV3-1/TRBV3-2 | CASSHLDRDDTEAFF
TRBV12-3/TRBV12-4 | CASSGTGADTQYF
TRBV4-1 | CASSQGATNEKLFF
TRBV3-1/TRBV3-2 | CASSQYSTGASGTEAFF
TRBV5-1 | CASSLGTLGNTEAFF
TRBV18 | CASSPPGLAGADTQYF
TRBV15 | CATSSSSGQEPYNEQFF
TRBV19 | CASSSLPGQGHYGYTF
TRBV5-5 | CASSLTGNSNQPQHF
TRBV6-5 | CASRPGTGLVSLFF
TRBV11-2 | CASSQGRSNQPQHF
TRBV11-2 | CASSLGRLRDYYTDTQYF
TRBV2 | CASGGFVTF
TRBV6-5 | CASIWDRGDQPQHF
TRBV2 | CASSVGGALNEQYF
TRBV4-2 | CASSQATGTSGEETQYF
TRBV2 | CASSEAEALNQPQHF
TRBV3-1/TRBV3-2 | CASSHTGTGADEQYF
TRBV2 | CASRTGVSKEQYF
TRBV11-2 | CASSLSTEAFF
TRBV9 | CASSVVASLGGELFF
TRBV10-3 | CAISEGGSGRGTDTQYF
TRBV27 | CASSLRGTDTQYF
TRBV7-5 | CVRSLMGRTYEQYF
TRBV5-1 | CASSVDRGDEVAFF
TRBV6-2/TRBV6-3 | CASSGDSSPFF
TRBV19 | CASSSPRTPTGNTIYF